This T cell receptor (beta chain) is drawn from a study of blood T cell repertoires in COVID-19. Overall study context: Some COVID-19 samples were acute and others convalescent; all came from the United States, Italy and Spain. Sources were T cells, B-cell-depleted T cells, or PBMCs; the material itself was cDNA or gDNA.

Original processing methods: Amplification of reference gene primers was used by the study to estimate nucleated cell counts. Repertoires were generated with immunoSEQ multiplex PCR, while TCRdb's copy carries only in-frame clones and drops some. V and J calls plus clone size are reproduced from that table; the DNA served to infer D and trimming. The table lists under 30,000 clones, 80% to 90% of them singletons, with 9.9% in the top ten. CDR1 is MNHEY, CDR2 SVGAGI, per germline. V dropped 8 bases and J dropped 7 bases, with 11 bases sitting between them. The CDR3 has 11 amino acids. Material for sequencing was peripheral blood. The chain uses TRBV6-5 and TRBJ1-1, with a weak D call TRBD1 (5 bases). This TCR came from a human donor in a cohort sampled during active COVID-19. The CDR3 is CASDSGLEAFF. As DNA, the CDR3 is TGTGCCAGCGACTCGGGACTTGAAGCTTTCTTT.